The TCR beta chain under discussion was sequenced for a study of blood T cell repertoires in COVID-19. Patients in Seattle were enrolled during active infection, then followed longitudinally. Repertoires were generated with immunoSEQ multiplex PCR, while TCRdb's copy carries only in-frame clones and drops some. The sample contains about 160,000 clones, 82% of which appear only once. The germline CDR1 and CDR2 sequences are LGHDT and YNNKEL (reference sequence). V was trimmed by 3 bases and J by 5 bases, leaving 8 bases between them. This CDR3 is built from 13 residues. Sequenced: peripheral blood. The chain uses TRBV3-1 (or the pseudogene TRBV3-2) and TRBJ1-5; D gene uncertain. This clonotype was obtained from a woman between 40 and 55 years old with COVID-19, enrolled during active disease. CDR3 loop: CASSQGRYQPQHF. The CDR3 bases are TGTGCCAGCAGCCAGGGGAGATATCAGCCCCAGCATTTT.